This T cell receptor (beta chain) was observed in a study of beta chain features in type 1 diabetes. The germline gives CDR1 SEHNR, CDR2 FQNEAQ (reference sequence). J was trimmed by 6 bases and V by 3 bases; bases with no gene match: 11. This CDR3 has 16 amino acids. The authors reverse transcribed all of the isolated RNA, so sequencing captured expressed TCRB transcripts. Sequencing was performed with immunoSEQ multiplex PCR; in TCRdb, only in-frame clones are kept and a portion is missing. The data contain some 180,000 clones, 10% to 15% of them singletons. This clone showed up just a few times. This sequence joins TRBV7-9 and TRBJ1-1, with 9 bases that match TRBD1. The clonotype comes from a woman aged 18-30 years in good health. Sequencing was done on a sample of central memory CD4+ T cells from blood. The CDR3 nucleotides are TGTGCCAGCAGCTTGGGACAGGGCTTAAGGGGAGCTGAAGCTTTCTTT. Protein: CASSLGQGLRGAEAFF.